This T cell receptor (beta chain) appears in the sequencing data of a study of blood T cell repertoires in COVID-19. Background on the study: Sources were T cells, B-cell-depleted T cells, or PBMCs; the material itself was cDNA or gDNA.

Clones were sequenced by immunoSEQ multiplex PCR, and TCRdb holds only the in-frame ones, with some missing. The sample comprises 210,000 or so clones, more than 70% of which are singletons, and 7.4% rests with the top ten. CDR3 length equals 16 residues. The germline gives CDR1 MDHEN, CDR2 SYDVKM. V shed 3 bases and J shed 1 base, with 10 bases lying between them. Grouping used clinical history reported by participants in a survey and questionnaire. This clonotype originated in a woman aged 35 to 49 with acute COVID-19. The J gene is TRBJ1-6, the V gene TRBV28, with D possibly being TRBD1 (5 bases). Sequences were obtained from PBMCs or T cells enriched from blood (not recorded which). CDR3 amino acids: CASSFQGGSYNSPLHF. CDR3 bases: TGTGCCAGCAGTTTCCAGGGTGGTTCCTATAATTCACCCCTCCACTTT. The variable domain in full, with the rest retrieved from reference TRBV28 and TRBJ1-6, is DVKVTQSSRYLVKRTGEKVFLECVQDMDHENMFWYRQDPGLGLRLIYFSYDVKMKEKGDIPEGYSVSREKKERFSLILESASTNQTSMYLCASSFQGGSYNSPLHFGNGTRLTVT.